The T cell receptor (beta chain) described here comes from a study of blood T cell repertoires in COVID-19. Study-wide context: The cDNA or gDNA used as material had been derived from T cells, B-cell-depleted T cells, or PBMCs.

Measured with immunoSEQ multiplex PCR; TCRdb has only the in-frame clones, and not every one. The repertoire holds under 200,000 clones, with about 85% as singletons. Germline trimming cut 0 bases from V and 1 base from J; bases unmatched to any gene: 8. The CDR3 totals 17 residues. Germline V gene sequence: CDR1 LNHNV, CDR2 YYDKDF (reference sequence). The chain recombines TRBV15 with TRBJ1-2; 7 bases align to TRBD1. The receptor was isolated from a man aged 18 to 35 with acute or convalescent COVID-19. Sequenced: peripheral blood. The CDR3 loop reads CATSRDWRGQFNYGYTF. The DNA of the CDR3 is TGTGCCACCAGCAGAGATTGGAGGGGGCAATTTAACTATGGCTACACCTTC.